Listed below are T cell receptor beta chains from one sample, sequenced in a study of blood T cells in healthy people across ages. One entry per CDR3 protein, called by TCRdb with MiXCR from the 5' RACE reads. The table lists about 1.7 million distinct CDR3 sequences, 28% of them singletons, with more than 6% in the top ten. The sequenced sample was blood. All receptors derive from a woman aged 25 to 39 in good health. The conserved cysteine and the conserved F or W are not part of the CDR3 here. A D gene is named only where the DNA matches it firmly.

j_call | v_call | d_call | cdr3_aa
TRBJ2-3 | TRBV5-1 | NA | SSTTPNGGATDMQY
TRBJ2-5 | TRBV7-9 | NA | ASRLVGEPQETQY
TRBJ2-7 | TRBV12-3/TRBV12-4 | TRBD1 | ASKRQGACDEQY
NA | TRBV14 | TRBD2 | ASSQSGGGFYEQY
TRBJ2-1 | TRBV5-1 | NA | ASSSMDGYSFFYNEQF
TRBJ2-5 | TRBV20-1 | TRBD2 | SARDGLAGETQY
TRBJ1-4 | TRBV3-1 | TRBD1 | ASRQTGGNEKLF
TRBJ2-4 | TRBV7-2 | TRBD2 | ASSLGGEGGNIQY
NA | TRBV23-1 | NA | AIQGNIHEQY
TRBJ2-7 | TRBV20-1 | NA | SVSPGGSYEQY
TRBJ2-2 | TRBV18 | NA | ASSAFRDPTGELF
TRBJ2-4 | TRBV3-1 | NA | ASSRTGYGKNIQY
TRBJ1-5 | TRBV2 | NA | ASRAEKGSAQPQH
TRBJ1-2 | TRBV19 | NA | ASSRTSTNYGYT
TRBJ1-5 | TRBV7-2 | NA | ASSLEGRAAQH
TRBJ2-3 | TRBV5-8 | NA | ASSPDGFSTDTQY
TRBJ2-1 | TRBV25-1 | NA | AGRGYNEQF
TRBJ2-1 | TRBV12-3/TRBV12-4 | NA | ASSLVGGATYNEQF